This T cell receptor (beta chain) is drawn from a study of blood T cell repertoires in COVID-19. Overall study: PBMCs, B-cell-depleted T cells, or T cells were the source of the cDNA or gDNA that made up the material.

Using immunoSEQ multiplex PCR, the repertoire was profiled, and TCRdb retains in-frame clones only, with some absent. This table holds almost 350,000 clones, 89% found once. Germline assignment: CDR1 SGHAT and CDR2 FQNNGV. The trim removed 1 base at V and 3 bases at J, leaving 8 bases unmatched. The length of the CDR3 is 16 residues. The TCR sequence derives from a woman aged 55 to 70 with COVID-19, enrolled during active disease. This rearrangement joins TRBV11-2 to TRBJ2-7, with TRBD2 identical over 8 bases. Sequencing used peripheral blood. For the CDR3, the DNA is TGTGCCAGCAGCTTAGGCCGTCTAGCGGGCTTCTACGAGCAGTACTTC. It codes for CASSLGRLAGFYEQYF.